These 32 T cell receptor beta chains were all obtained from the same sample, sequenced in a study of early T cells in non-severe SARS-CoV-2 infection. TCRdb reanalysed the 5' RACE reads using MiXCR and keeps one entry per CDR3 protein. The table records 80,000 or so distinct CDR3 sequences, over 9% of them present only once. The sequencing used whole blood, collected at baseline. The receptors originated from an adult who was a healthcare worker with PCR-confirmed SARS-CoV-2 infection or an uninfected control (not recorded which).

The sample holds a few counts of this clonotype. The chain carries TRBV12-2 and TRBJ2-1. TRBV12-2 is shown as a pseudogene. The CDR3 is made up of 8 amino acids. CDR3 coding DNA: TGTGCAAGTCGCTTGCAGTTCTTC. Amino acids: CASRLQFF.

This clonotype occurred a few times. The gene calls are TRBV7-3 and TRBJ2-2; D is perhaps TRBD2 (5 bases). This CDR3 is built from 14 residues. The germline CDR1 and CDR2 sequences are SGHTA and FQGTGA. V was trimmed by 5 bases and J by 7 bases, leaving 14 bases between them. The CDR3 DNA reads TGTGCCAGCAGCAACCCAGCGGTACTCGGGGAGCTGTTTTTT. The encoded protein is CASSNPAVLGELFF.

V and J are TRBV20-1 and TRBJ2-5; 9 bases match TRBD2. The length of the CDR3 is 15 residues. Germline V gene data show CDR1 as DFQATT and CDR2 as SNEGSKA (reference sequence). Trimming cost V 5 bases and J 2 bases; bases outside gene matches: 9. The CDR3 coding sequence is TGCAGTGCTCCCCGGGGTAGCGGGGGACAAGAGACCCAGTACTTC. Its translation: CSAPRGSGGQETQYF.

In DNA, the CDR3 is TGCAGTGCTCGCCGTGGACAGGGGGGGACTGAAGCTTTCTTT. Its protein is CSARRGQGGTEAFF. This rearrangement joins TRBV20-1 to TRBJ1-1, with 10 bases fitting TRBD1. The CDR3 has 14 residues. Trimming took 5 bases from V and 5 from J; bases not matched to a gene: 8. Per the germline V gene, CDR1 is DFQATT and CDR2 is SNEGSKA (reference sequence).

There are many counts of this clonotype. CDR3 sequence (DNA): TGTGCCTGGAGTGGGGGAGGGTACGCTTTCTTT. It encodes CAWSGGGYAFF. The genes are TRBV30 and TRBJ1-1, with unresolved D. In germline, CDR1 is GTSNPN, CDR2 SVGIG (reference sequence). The CDR3 is 11 residues long. V was clipped by 1 base and J by 11 bases, with 11 bases between them.

This clonotype was recorded many times. J is TRBJ2-5 and V is TRBV20-1, with D possibly TRBD1 on 6 matching bases. V was clipped by 4 bases and J by 5 bases, with 11 bases between them. CDR3 length: 12 amino acids. CDR1 and CDR2 (germline): DFQATT, SNEGSKA (reference sequence). The CDR3 DNA is TGCAGTGCTAACCTTAGGGGGGAGACCCAGTACTTC. Protein: CSANLRGETQYF.

With respect to this clonotype: A much larger clonotype is one base distant, so this may be a read error. As the CDR3 is not closed by the conserved phenylalanine or tryptophan, this likely results from a read error. The DNA is omitted, as the CDR3 cannot be located on it reliably, and the CDR3 follows TCRdb's listing. The chain uses TRBV4-2 and TRBJ2-1; the DNA was not compared with TRBD1, the D call given in the table. The CDR3 contains 13 residues when both ends are counted. Germline V gives CDR1 LGHNA, CDR2 YNFKEQ. The CDR3 reads CASSQDYESTGYI.

This clonotype was counted only a few times. The V and J genes are TRBV19 and TRBJ1-1; 7 nucleotides match TRBD1. J gave up 4 bases and V 6 bases, and 5 bases lay outside the gene matches. CDR1 and CDR2 (germline): LNHDA, SQIVND (reference sequence). The CDR3 extends over 13 amino acids. The CDR3 DNA reads as TGTGCCAGTAGCGCTAACAGGGGCACTGAAGCTTTCTTT. It yields the protein CASSANRGTEAFF.

The table lists this clonotype with a few counts. The rearrangement links TRBV2 to TRBJ1-2; D is undetermined. Trimming pared 4 bases from V and 6 bases from J, leaving 18 bases between. The CDR3 loop spans 15 amino acids. In germline, CDR1 is SNHLY, CDR2 FYNNEI. CDR3: CASSAQAGPRDGYTF. CDR3 bases: TGTGCCAGCAGTGCACAAGCAGGCCCCCGCGATGGCTACACCTTC.

This clonotype was recorded a few times. The chain's CDR3 is CASSIESATGELFF. CDR3 bases: TGTGCCAGTAGTATAGAATCCGCCACCGGGGAGCTGTTTTTT. The J gene is TRBJ2-2, the V gene TRBV19; D is ambiguous. The V gene's germline CDR1 is LNHDA and CDR2 SQIVND (reference sequence). The CDR3 is 14 amino acids. Trimming removed 0 bases at V and 4 bases at J, with 6 bases between. Complete variable domain (other parts from reference TRBV19 and TRBJ2-2): DGGITQSPKYLFRKEGQNVTLSCEQNLNHDAMYWYRQDPGQGLRLIYYSQIVNDFQKGDIAEGYSVSREKKESFPLTVTSAQKNPTAFYLCASSIESATGELFFGEGSRLTVL.

The J gene is TRBJ1-2, the V gene TRBV20-1, with unresolved D. Between the trimmed V and J ends, which lost 6 bases and 5 bases, there was a span of 13 bases. The CDR3 is made up of 12 amino acids. Looked up from germline, CDR1 is DFQATT and CDR2 is SNEGSKA (reference sequence). The CDR3, as DNA: TGCAGTGCCAAACCGGGTTTATATGGCTACACCTTC. It encodes CSAKPGLYGYTF.

Of note for this clonotype: A much larger clone lies one base from this, so it may be a read error. The J gene is TRBJ2-1, the V gene TRBV7-6; 10 bases are a match to TRBD2. Germline values: CDR1 SGHVS, CDR2 FNYEAQ. The CDR3 runs 13 residues. The CDR3 here is CVSSLAGGDEQFF. CDR3 nucleotide sequence: TGTGTCAGCAGCTTAGCGGGAGGCGATGAGCAGTTCTTC.

This clonotype was seen many times. The chain recombines TRBV20-1 with TRBJ2-1; 8 positions agree with TRBD1. J gave up 5 bases and V 6 bases, and 6 bases lay outside the gene matches. Looked up from germline, CDR1 is DFQATT and CDR2 is SNEGSKA (reference sequence). This CDR3 is built from 13 residues. The CDR3 DNA sequence: TGCAGTGCGGCTCAGGGGGCGCACAATGAGCAGTTCTTC. The encoded protein is CSAAQGAHNEQFF.

This sequence joins TRBV15 and TRBJ2-1, with D possibly being TRBD2 (6 bases). Germline CDR1 and CDR2: LNHNV and YYDKDF (reference sequence). CDR3 length: 14 residues. Trimming cost V 4 bases and J 5 bases, with 12 bases left between them. The CDR3 region is CATSTRRGNNEQFF. CDR3 coding DNA: TGTGCCACCAGCACCAGGCGGGGAAACAATGAGCAGTTCTTC.

This clonotype has a handful of counts. The J gene is TRBJ2-2, the V gene TRBV29-1; TRBD1 or TRBD2 may be the D gene (5 bases each). Trimming stripped 6 bases from V and 0 bases from J, with 11 bases between. CDR1 and CDR2 (germline): SQVTM, ANQGSEA. This CDR3 region has 14 residues. The CDR3 region is CSVGTYANTGELFF. The CDR3 coding sequence is TGCAGCGTGGGGACGTACGCGAACACCGGGGAGCTGTTTTTT.

This clonotype was counted only a few times. The J gene is TRBJ1-2, the V gene TRBV12-3 or TRBV12-4, with 7 bases matching TRBD1. The CDR3 loop spans 13 amino acids. The trim removed 5 bases at V and 2 bases at J, leaving 2 bases unmatched. The CDR3 loop reads CASSLQGNYGYTF. The CDR3 DNA follows: TGTGCCAGCAGTCTACAGGGGAACTATGGCTACACCTTC.

The V gene is TRBV29-1, the J gene TRBJ2-3; D is uncertain. Germline CDR1 and CDR2: SQVTM and ANQGSEA. CDR3 size: 15 residues. V lost 3 bases and J 0 bases, leaving 13 bases between the germline ends. The CDR3: CSVEKGLGSTDTQYF. The CDR3 bases are TGCAGCGTTGAGAAGGGATTGGGCAGCACAGATACGCAGTATTTT.

This clonotype was seen at least ten times. The chain couples TRBV13 to TRBJ2-5; TRBD1 aligns across 10 bases. The V gene's germline CDR1 is PRHDT and CDR2 FYEKMQ (reference sequence). The CDR3 runs to 17 residues. V lost 5 bases and J lost 5; bases outside the gene matches: 14. This CDR3 is CASSLRQGATVVETQYF. CDR3 bases: TGTGCCAGCAGCCTGAGACAGGGGGCGACCGTCGTCGAGACCCAGTACTTC.

The chain has TRBV12-3 or TRBV12-4 and TRBJ2-1; 9 bases agree with TRBD2. Trimming at V came to 6 bases and at J to 4 bases, leaving 7 bases not matched to a gene. This CDR3 is built from 15 residues. The CDR3 DNA sequence: TGTGCCAGCAGGTATAGCGGGGGTCGATACAATGAGCAGTTCTTC. It yields the protein CASRYSGGRYNEQFF.

This clonotype was detected only a few times. The chain is built from TRBV6-6 and TRBJ1-5, with D possibly being TRBD1 (5 bases). The ends were cut back, 7 bases at V and 5 bases at J, with 9 bases in the middle. Germline-derived CDR1 and CDR2 are MNHNY and SVGAGI (reference sequence). The CDR3 has 12 residues. As DNA, the CDR3 is TGTGCCAGCAATCAGGGTGATCAGCCCCAGCATTTT. This codes for CASNQGDQPQHF.

This clonotype was observed a handful of times. This chain joins TRBV7-2 and TRBJ2-7; TRBD1 aligns across 8 bases. CDR1 and CDR2 from the germline V gene are SGHTA and FQGNSA. Trimming removed 5 bases from V and 3 bases from J; junction bases left unmatched: 9. This CDR3 contains 15 residues. The CDR3 here is CASSPGGAEVYEQYF. For the CDR3, the DNA is TGTGCCAGCAGCCCAGGGGGCGCGGAAGTCTACGAGCAGTACTTC. The full variable domain, rest sourced from reference TRBV7-2 and TRBJ2-7, is GAGVSQSPSNKVTEKGKDVELRCDPISGHTALYWYRQSLGQGLEFLIYFQGNSAPDKSGLPSDRFSAERTGGSVSTLTIQRTQQEDSAVYLCASSPGGAEVYEQYFGPGTRLTVT.

The chain recombines TRBV28 with TRBJ2-1; either TRBD1 or TRBD2 may supply D (5 bases each). V was trimmed by 11 bases and J by 0 bases, leaving 14 bases between them. Germline CDR1 reads MDHEN; CDR2 reads SYDVKM. The CDR3 length is 14 residues. CDR3 protein: CAVEGRPSYNEQFF. CDR3 DNA: TGTGCCGTTGAGGGGCGTCCCTCCTACAATGAGCAGTTCTTC.

V is TRBV11-2 and J is TRBJ2-1, with 15 bases that match TRBD2. J lost 8 bases, V lost 5 bases, and 7 bases had no gene match. CDR1 is SGHAT and CDR2 is FQNNGV in the germline V gene. The CDR3 extends over 16 amino acids. CDR3 protein: CASSTWTSGGADEQFF. In nucleotides, the CDR3 is TGTGCCAGCAGCACCTGGACTAGCGGGGGGGCGGATGAGCAGTTCTTC.

This clonotype has just a few counts. The rearrangement links TRBV6-2 or TRBV6-3 to TRBJ1-5, with D possibly matching TRBD1 (6 bases). Germline V lookup: CDR1 MNHEY, CDR2 SVGEGT. The V and J ends lost 6 bases and 5 bases respectively, with 14 bases between them. The CDR3 consists of 14 residues. The chain's CDR3 is CASSPDRQDQPQHF. As DNA, the CDR3 is TGTGCCAGCAGCCCCGACAGACAGGATCAGCCCCAGCATTTT.

About this clonotype: Mismatch with germline at one junction end may stem from a read error. The rearrangement uses TRBV12-3 or TRBV12-4 and TRBJ2-1, with 10 positions matching TRBD2. The CDR3 runs to 15 residues. The CDR3 bases are TGTGCCAGCAGTACCACTAGCGGGGAATACAATGAGCATTTCTTC. Its protein product is CASSTTSGEYNEHFF.

To note about this clonotype: Being one base from a much bigger clone, this may be a read error. The gene calls are TRBV9 and TRBJ2-5, with D possibly matching TRBD1 (6 bases). CDR1 and CDR2 (germline): SGDLS, YYNGEE. V was cut by 4 bases and J by 2 bases, with 18 bases left in between. This CDR3 has 16 residues. CDR3 residues: CASSTGTRGGQETQYF. The CDR3 DNA sequence: TGTGCCAGCAGCACCGGAACAAGAGGGGGTCAAGAGACCCAGTACTTC.

The rearrangement uses TRBV28 and TRBJ2-4; D gene ambiguous. The CDR3 covers 14 residues. Germline V lookup: CDR1 MDHEN, CDR2 SYDVKM. The ends were cut back, 6 bases at V and 0 bases at J, with 9 bases in the middle. The chain's CDR3 is CASSRPGAKNIQYF. The CDR3 DNA sequence: TGTGCCAGCAGCCGTCCGGGAGCCAAAAACATTCAGTACTTC.

To note about this clonotype: A junction boundary mismatches the germline segment, possibly from a read error. This chain links TRBV9 with TRBJ2-6; a weak D match, TRBD1 (6 bases). The CDR3 loop spans 19 amino acids. CDR1 is SGDLS, CDR2 YYNGEE, per germline. The chain's CDR3 is CASSVDPDRHSSGTNVLTF. The DNA for the CDR3 is TGTGCCAGCAGCGTTGACCCTGACAGGCACAGCTCTGGGACCAACGTCCTGACTTTC.

This clonotype was seen a handful of times. CDR3 coding DNA: TGTGCCAGCAGACTAGGACAGATTAGCAATCAGCCCCAGCATTTT. The encoded protein is CASRLGQISNQPQHF. The chain uses TRBV7-2 and TRBJ1-5; D possibly corresponds to TRBD1 (6 bases). The germline V and J ends were trimmed by 6 bases and 0 bases, with 12 bases remaining between them. CDR1 is SGHTA, CDR2 FQGNSA, per germline. This CDR3 is 15 amino acids long.

This clonotype was detected a few times. The genes are TRBV29-1 and TRBJ2-1; D unclear. Germline loops: CDR1 SQVTM, CDR2 ANQGSEA. The CDR3 totals 15 residues. Trimming cost V 1 base and J 3 bases, with 13 bases left between them. The CDR3 sequence: CSVEVVVGSYNEQFF. In nucleotides, the CDR3 is TGCAGCGTTGAAGTTGTAGTCGGAAGCTACAATGAGCAGTTCTTC.

J is TRBJ1-2 and V is TRBV27; D is possibly TRBD1 (6 bases). CDR1 is MNHEY and CDR2 is SMNVEV in the germline V gene (reference sequence). The CDR3 contains 16 residues. Trimming pared 3 bases from V and 0 bases from J, leaving 14 bases between. CDR3 in amino acids: CASSFLGQQANYGYTF. The CDR3 DNA is TGTGCCAGCAGTTTCTTAGGACAGCAAGCTAACTATGGCTACACCTTC.

This clonotype occurred many times. The chain is built from TRBV29-1 and TRBJ2-4; 7 positions agree with TRBD1. The CDR3 totals 11 residues. Germline loops: CDR1 SQVTM, CDR2 ANQGSEA. The trim removed 5 bases at V and 8 bases at J, leaving 3 bases unmatched. The CDR3 nucleotides are TGCAGCGTTCGACAGGGAGACATTCAGTACTTC. Translation: CSVRQGDIQYF.